This TCR beta chain was found in a study of long-term antiretroviral therapy in people with HIV. Looking at the study overall: It was about a decade before the 2015 immediate-ART recommendation that the earliest samples were taken.

Germline V gene sequence: CDR1 MNHEY, CDR2 SVGAGI. This CDR3 is 16 amino acids long. With 0 bases removed from V and 1 base from J, the gap between germline ends came to 12 bases. The assay used was immunoSEQ (version v3.0), run at survey level. Each sample had sequencing targeting about 40,000-55,000 T-cell genomes. TCRdb's table, derived via immunoSEQ multiplex PCR, lists solely in-frame clones and lacks some. The data hold roughly 35,000 clones, with approximately 85% observed a single time. This specimen was unsorted PBMCs, taken roughly 3.3 years after starting antiretroviral therapy. This TCR was sampled from a man between 18 and 35 years old with HIV. The chain is built from TRBV6-5 and TRBJ1-1, with D hard to call. The CDR3 nucleotides read TGTGCCAGCAGTTACTCGGATCCGGGCCAGAACACTGAAGCTTTCTTT. This gives the protein CASSYSDPGQNTEAFF.